What follows describes a single TCR beta chain. Its antigen remains unidentified. No base qualities exist here, and no much larger clone lies one base off it. The V end gives up 4 bases and the J end 9 bases, leaving 11 bases in the junction not matched to a gene. The CDR3 numbers 15 residues from cysteine through phenylalanine. CDR3 DNA only is kept here, 45 bases in frame from base 1. CDR1 and CDR2 (DFQATT, SNEGSKA) derive from the germline V gene (reference sequence). The data belong to a study of T-cell reconstitution after alpha-beta-depleted transplantation in children listed by TCRdb under 2016. About the investigation overall: Using TCR repertoire profiling, the study quantitatively followed how T-cell immune reconstitution unfolded in children after TCRalphabeta/CD19-depleted allogeneic hematopoietic cell transplantation.

Reading the label with the study, this specimen's treatment or condition is: allogeneic hematopoietic cell transplantation with graft depleted of TCRalphabeta T cells and CD19 B cells. The children who served as transplant recipients had been given grafts of TCRalphabeta/CD19-depleted allogeneic hematopoietic cells. What the study reported, not specific to this receptor: The high TCRbeta diversity at day 60 in some patients was ascribed to recipient T cells and intrathymic progenitors that had survived conditioning. About two months after transplant, the apparently early recovery of alphabetaT-cell counts reportedly depended on just several hundred clones that had expanded rapidly and came from non-depleted graft cells. Over the following months the frequencies of hyperexpanded clones went down, and after one year T-cell counts and TCRbeta diversity were mostly credited to newly produced T cells.

Libraries were built with PCR. Sequencer: Illumina HiSeq 2500. TCR libraries were prepared with molecular barcoding, using unique molecular identifiers to normalize TCRbeta repertoire quantification. TCRdb reran the public reads through fastp at Q25 and MiXCR, keeping productive beta chains. Each record represents a unique CDR3 protein, reported with the most common genes and DNA among its rows. In this sample the table shows hundreds of thousands of distinct CDR3 sequences, around 16% of which occur a single time. The ten largest account for less than 30% of the sample. The chain was built from TRBV20-1 and TRBJ2-1, with 11 central nucleotides matching TRBD2. The TCR was taken from a boy under three years old who had a stem cell transplant for Wiskott-Aldrich syndrome, so the T cells may come from the graft donor. Sample: PBMCs, mostly from graft donor cells, taken 360 days after TCRalphabeta/CD19-depleted stem cell transplant. The sequence in DNA is TGCAGTGCTATAGGTTTGGGACTAGCGGAGCGTGAGCAGTTCTTC. It translates as CSAIGLGLAEREQFF.